What follows describes a single T cell receptor beta chain. The data were taken from a study of Ad26.COV2.S vaccination and SARS-CoV-2 variants. Treatment reported: 19 received Ad26.COV2.S at low or high dose, single or two shots; about five received placebo; per-sample allocation not given. Following the first vaccine or placebo injection, samples were taken on day 63. TCRdb's copy holds only in-frame clones and misses some; the assay was immunoSEQ multiplex PCR. This table has about half a million clones, roughly nine tenths appearing once. Looked up from germline, CDR1 is MNHNS and CDR2 is SASEGT. The germline V and J ends were trimmed by 2 bases and 8 bases, with 18 bases remaining between them. The CDR3 has 15 residues.

The rearrangement joins TRBV6-1 to TRBJ1-2; maybe TRBD1 (6 bases). This receptor was obtained from a person aged 18-60 years who received the Ad26.COV2.S COVID-19 vaccine or a placebo. The sample in question was peripheral blood, obtained in a trial of Ad26.COV2.S vaccine versus placebo. Here the CDR3 DNA reads TGTGCCAGCAGTGAATTTTCGGGGGGCGCCTGGGGCTACACCTTC. Its protein is CASSEFSGGAWGYTF.